Listed here are 9 T cell receptor beta chains from one sample, sequenced in a study of cytomegalovirus exposure and HLA in healthy donors. The PCR ran on 60 Vbeta and 13 Jbeta primers. Libraries were prepared by immunoSEQ multiplex PCR; TCRdb keeps only in-frame clonotypes and omits some of them. The sample carries fewer than 150,000 clones, 80% recorded once. Sequenced input: PBMCs. Source of these receptors: a man between 50 and 59 years old in good health and CMV-seronegative.

This clone has a handful of counts. This sequence joins TRBV9 and TRBJ2-5, with TRBD2 identical over 10 bases. With 1 base clipped from V and 1 base from J, the junction kept 4 bases outside the gene matches. Germline lookup yields CDR1 SGDLS and CDR2 YYNGEE. The CDR3 has 16 amino acids. CDR3 nucleotides: TGTGCCAGCAGCGTATCGGCTAGCGGGAGCCAAGAGACCCAGTACTTC. Translating it yields CASSVSASGSQETQYF.

The rearrangement uses TRBV28 and TRBJ1-1; the match to TRBD1 covers 8 bases. The CDR3 totals 16 residues. V lost 0 bases, J lost 2 bases, and 5 bases stayed unmatched. Per the germline V gene, CDR1 is MDHEN and CDR2 is SYDVKM. In nucleotides, the CDR3 is TGTGCCAGCAGTTTATGGACAGGGGATGCAAACACTGAAGCTTTCTTT. Its protein product is CASSLWTGDANTEAFF. Together with reference TRBV28 and TRBJ1-1, the CDR3 gives the full variable domain: DVKVTQSSRYLVKRTGEKVFLECVQDMDHENMFWYRQDPGLGLRLIYFSYDVKMKEKGDIPEGYSVSREKKERFSLILESASTNQTSMYLCASSLWTGDANTEAFFGQGTRLTVV.

Turning to this clone: Other DNA variants within this sample encode the same CDR3. This chain links TRBV30 with TRBJ1-5; 7 bases map to TRBD1. The junction had 4 bases not matched to a gene; V was cut back by 0 bases and J by 5 bases. The length of the CDR3 is 14 residues. The V gene's germline CDR1 is GTSNPN and CDR2 SVGIG (reference sequence). In DNA form, the CDR3 reads TGTGCCTGGAGTGTAGGAGGGGGCGATCAGCCCCAGCATTTT. Encoded protein: CAWSVGGGDQPQHF.

This clone was seen a handful of times. The genes are TRBV11-2 and TRBJ2-3; no reliable D call. This CDR3 contains 14 residues. CDR1 and CDR2 from the germline V gene are SGHAT and FQNNGV. Trimming removed 2 bases from V and 5 bases from J, with 11 bases in between. CDR3 protein: CASSLRSSGDTQYF. For the CDR3, the DNA is TGTGCCAGCAGCTTACGATCATCCGGAGATACGCAGTATTTT.

The CDR3 sequence is CASSLIAGSGANVLTF. In nucleotides, the CDR3 is TGTGCCAGCAGCTTGATAGCGGGCTCTGGGGCCAACGTCCTGACTTTC. V gene TRBV5-6 combines with J gene TRBJ2-6, with 7 bases aligning to TRBD2. Unmatched junction bases numbered 1, after V lost 1 base and J lost 0 bases. The CDR3 sequence is 16 residues long. CDR1 is SGHDT and CDR2 is YYEEEE in the germline V gene.

The genes are TRBV5-6 and TRBJ2-1; possible D gene TRBD2, 5 bases. Per the germline V gene, CDR1 is SGHDT and CDR2 is YYEEEE. CDR3 size: 17 residues. With 6 bases removed from V and 0 bases from J, the gap between germline ends came to 19 bases. CDR3 DNA: TGTGCCAGCACCCGAGGGTGGCATTTAAGCTCCTACAATGAGCAGTTCTTC. It is translated as CASTRGWHLSSYNEQFF. Combining the CDR3 with reference TRBV5-6 and TRBJ2-1 gives the whole variable domain DAGVTQSPTHLIKTRGQQVTLRCSPKSGHDTVSWYQQALGQGPQFIFQYYEEEERQRGNFPDRFSGHQFPNYSSELNVNALLLGDSALYLCASTRGWHLSSYNEQFFGPGTRLTVL.

The chain combines TRBV19 with TRBJ2-1; 7 bases fit TRBD2. The J segment lost 2 bases and the V segment lost 4 bases, leaving 5 bases of the junction unmatched. Per the germline V gene, CDR1 is LNHDA and CDR2 is SQIVND (reference sequence). This CDR3 has 15 amino acids. CDR3 region: CASSTRAGPYNEQFF. The CDR3 DNA sequence: TGTGCCAGTAGTACGCGAGCGGGGCCCTACAATGAGCAGTTCTTC.

The V gene is TRBV7-2, the J gene TRBJ1-3; possible D gene TRBD1, 6 bases. V lost 5 bases and J lost 8, with 16 bases in between. CDR1 is SGHTA and CDR2 is FQGNSA in the germline V gene. This CDR3 spans 14 amino acids. The CDR3 nucleotides are TGTGCCAGCAGCCCGAGGGGACACGCGGACACCATATATTTT. Translated: CASSPRGHADTIYF.

The chain uses TRBV10-3 and TRBJ1-4, with no clear D. Per germline, CDR1 ENHRY and CDR2 SYGVKD. The CDR3 runs 14 residues. The V gene lost 5 bases and the J gene lost 8 bases, with 15 bases spanning the gap. The CDR3 sequence is CAISQDSNLEKLFF. CDR3 in DNA: TGTGCCATCAGTCAGGATTCAAACTTAGAAAAACTGTTTTTT.